The 9 T cell receptor beta chains below all came from one sample that was sequenced in a study of blood T cell repertoires in COVID-19. Repertoires were generated with immunoSEQ multiplex PCR, while TCRdb's copy carries only in-frame clones and drops some. The sample carries 40,000 to 50,000 clones, approximately 91% recorded once. Specimen: peripheral blood. Receptor source: a man between 50 and 59 years old with active COVID-19.

V and J are TRBV27 and TRBJ1-2; TRBD1 agrees at 7 bases. Per the germline V gene, CDR1 is MNHEY and CDR2 is SMNVEV (reference sequence). The CDR3 extends over 14 amino acids. V lost 3 bases and J lost 11; bases outside the gene matches: 12. CDR3 sequence: CASSFTGTVVGYTF. CDR3 DNA: TGTGCCAGCAGTTTTACCGGGACAGTCGTTGGGTACACCTTC.

The J gene is TRBJ2-1, the V gene TRBV7-7, with 11 nucleotides matching TRBD2. V was clipped by 5 bases and J by 0 bases; unmatched bases: 6. This CDR3 contains 17 residues. Per germline, CDR1 SSHAT and CDR2 FNYEAQ (reference sequence). CDR3 bases: TGTGCCAGCAGCCCGAGACTAGCGGGAAGCTCCTACAATGAGCAGTTCTTC. This sequence encodes CASSPRLAGSSYNEQFF.

The rearrangement uses TRBV19 and TRBJ1-5; D remains ambiguous. CDR3 length: 16 amino acids. Germline V gene sequence: CDR1 LNHDA, CDR2 SQIVND (reference sequence). V was shortened by 6 bases and J by 3 bases, with 18 bases between the two germline ends. The CDR3 nucleotides read TGTGCCAGTAGCCAAAACTGGTGGGCAGACAATCAGCCCCAGCATTTT. It codes for CASSQNWWADNQPQHF. Full variable domain (missing parts from reference TRBV19 and TRBJ1-5): DGGITQSPKYLFRKEGQNVTLSCEQNLNHDAMYWYRQDPGQGLRLIYYSQIVNDFQKGDIAEGYSVSREKKESFPLTVTSAQKNPTAFYLCASSQNWWADNQPQHFGDGTRLSIL.

The chain has TRBV11-2 and TRBJ1-1, with D tentatively TRBD1 (5 bases). Germline lookup yields CDR1 SGHAT and CDR2 FQNNGV. V dropped 4 bases and J dropped 6 bases, with 12 bases sitting between them. The CDR3 is 13 amino acids. The CDR3 coding sequence is TGTGCCAGCAGCTCTCAGGGTTGGGCTGAAGCTTTCTTT. Protein: CASSSQGWAEAFF.

V gene TRBV24-1 combines with J gene TRBJ2-2, with a tentative D call TRBD1 (5 bases). The CDR3 has 14 amino acids. V was cut by 5 bases and J by 5 bases, with 11 bases left in between. Germline V gene sequence: CDR1 KGHDR, CDR2 SFDVKD. CDR3 bases: TGTGCCACCAGTGCAGGGCACGGGACCGGGGAGCTGTTTTTT. This translates into CATSAGHGTGELFF.

A few counts support this clone. In the same sample, other DNA sequences code for this CDR3. V usage is TRBV5-1 and J usage is TRBJ2-3; possible D gene TRBD1, 5 bases. The CDR3 is made up of 12 amino acids. V lost 4 bases to trimming and J lost 3 bases, with 6 bases between them. The germline V gene encodes CDR1 SGHRS and CDR2 YFSETQ. Written as DNA, the CDR3 is TGCGCCAGCAGCCCAGGGACAGATACGCAGTATTTT. It is translated as CASSPGTDTQYF.

The chain has TRBV10-3 and TRBJ2-1; TRBD1 is a possible D gene (6 bases). From germline, CDR1 is ENHRY and CDR2 SYGVKD. V lost 5 bases, J lost 7 bases, and 18 bases lay in between. CDR3 length: 15 amino acids. The CDR3 loop reads CAISIRDTPWNEQFF. The CDR3 nucleotides read TGTGCCATCAGTATCCGGGACACCCCGTGGAATGAGCAGTTCTTC.

Here the CDR3 DNA reads TGTGCCAGCAGTTCCCCGGTTACTGAAGCTTTCTTT. Encoded protein: CASSSPVTEAFF. The chain carries TRBV28 and TRBJ1-1; no clear D gene. Trimming left V 4 bases short and J 5 bases short, with 8 bases between. This CDR3 region has 12 residues. Germline V gene sequence: CDR1 MDHEN, CDR2 SYDVKM.

The V and J genes are TRBV29-1 and TRBJ2-1, with D possibly matching TRBD1 (6 bases). V was shortened by 6 bases and J by 9 bases, with 12 bases between the two germline ends. There are 11 residues in the CDR3. The germline CDR1 and CDR2 sequences are SQVTM and ANQGSEA. The CDR3 bases are TGCAGCGTCGGACAGTCCAGTGAGCAGTTCTTC. Encoded protein: CSVGQSSEQFF.